The clone carrying this TCR beta chain has a count of ten or more. Antigen specificity is unknown. This sample was included in a study of neurological immune-mediated disorders. The study, taken as a whole, reports: The level of TCR clonal expansion was highest in patients with HTLV-1-associated myelopathy and lowest in multiple sclerosis, where it fell below the level seen in healthy controls.

The CDR3 runs 13 residues. CDR1 is MDHEN and CDR2 is SYDVKM in the germline V gene. V shed 1 base and J shed 8 bases, with 9 bases lying between them. For the unsorted libraries, 2 million PBMCs stored at -80 C served as input. The method for making cDNA was 5'RACE, and it used 10-nucleotide random UMIs. TCRdb redid the calling of the 5' RACE reads with MiXCR, one entry per CDR3 protein. Here the sample spans some 65,000 distinct CDR3 sequences, around 5.5% being singletons. This chain joins TRBV28 and TRBJ2-4; the D gene is possibly TRBD1 (6 bases). The sequencing sample was made of PBMCs. The sequence was collected from a woman in her thirties with multiple sclerosis. As DNA, the CDR3 is TGTGCCAGCAGTTTATCCCCAGGGGACATTCAGTACTTC. Translated: CASSLSPGDIQYF.